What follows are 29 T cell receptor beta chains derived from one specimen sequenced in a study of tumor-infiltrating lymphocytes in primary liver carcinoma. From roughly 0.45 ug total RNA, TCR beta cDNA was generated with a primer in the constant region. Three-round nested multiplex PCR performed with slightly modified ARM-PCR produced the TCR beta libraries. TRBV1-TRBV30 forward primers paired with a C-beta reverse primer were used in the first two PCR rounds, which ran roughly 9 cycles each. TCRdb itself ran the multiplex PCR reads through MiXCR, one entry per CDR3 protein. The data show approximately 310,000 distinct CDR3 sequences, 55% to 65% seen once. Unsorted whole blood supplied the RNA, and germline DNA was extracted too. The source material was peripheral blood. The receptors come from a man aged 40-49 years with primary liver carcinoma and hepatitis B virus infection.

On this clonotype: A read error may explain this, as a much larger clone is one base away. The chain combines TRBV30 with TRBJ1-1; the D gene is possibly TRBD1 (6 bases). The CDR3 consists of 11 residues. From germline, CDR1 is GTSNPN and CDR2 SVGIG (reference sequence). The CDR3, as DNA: TGTGCCAGGAGTGTAGGGGGGACGGCTTTCTTT. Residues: CARSVGGTAFF. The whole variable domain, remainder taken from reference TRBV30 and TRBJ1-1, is SQTIHQWPATLVQPVGSPLSLECTVEGTSNPNLYWYRQAAGRGLQLLFYSVGIGQISSEVPQNLSASRPQDRQFILSSKKLLLSDSGFYLCARSVGGTAFFGQGTRLTVV.

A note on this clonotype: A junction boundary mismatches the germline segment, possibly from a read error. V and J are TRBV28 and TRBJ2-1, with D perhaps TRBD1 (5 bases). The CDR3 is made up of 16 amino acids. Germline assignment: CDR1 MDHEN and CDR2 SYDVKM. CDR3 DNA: TGTGTCAGCAGCCCCGGCCAAGGGGAACCACACAATGAGCAGTTCTTC. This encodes CVSSPGQGEPHNEQFF.

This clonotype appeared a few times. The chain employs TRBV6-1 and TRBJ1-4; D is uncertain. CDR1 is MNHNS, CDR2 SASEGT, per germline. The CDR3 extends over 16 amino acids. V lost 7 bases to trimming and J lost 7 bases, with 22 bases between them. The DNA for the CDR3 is TGTGCCAGCACCGCTTCCCTGGGCTCTCTACGTGAAAAACTGTTTTTT. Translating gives CASTASLGSLREKLFF.

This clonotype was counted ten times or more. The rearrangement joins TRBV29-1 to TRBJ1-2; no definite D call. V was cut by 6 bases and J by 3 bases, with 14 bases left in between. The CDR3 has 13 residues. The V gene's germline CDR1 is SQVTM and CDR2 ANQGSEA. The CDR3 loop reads CSVYSYNDYGYTF. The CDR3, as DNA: TGCAGCGTCTATTCTTACAACGACTATGGCTACACCTTC.

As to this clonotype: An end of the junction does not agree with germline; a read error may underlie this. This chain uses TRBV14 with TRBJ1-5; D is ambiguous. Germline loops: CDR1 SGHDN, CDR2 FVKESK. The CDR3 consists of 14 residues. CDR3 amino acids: CASSLRGNNRPQHF. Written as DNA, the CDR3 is TGTGCCAGCAGCCTAAGAGGGAATAATCGGCCCCAGCATTTT.

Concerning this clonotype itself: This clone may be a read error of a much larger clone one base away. The chain's CDR3 is CAGSLTGLAATNEQFF. The CDR3 bases are TGTGCCGGCAGTCTCACGGGACTAGCGGCCACCAATGAGCAGTTCTTC. This chain joins TRBV6-6 and TRBJ2-1; the match to TRBD2 covers 11 bases. This CDR3 has 16 residues. CDR1 is MNHNY and CDR2 is SVGAGI in the germline V gene (reference sequence).

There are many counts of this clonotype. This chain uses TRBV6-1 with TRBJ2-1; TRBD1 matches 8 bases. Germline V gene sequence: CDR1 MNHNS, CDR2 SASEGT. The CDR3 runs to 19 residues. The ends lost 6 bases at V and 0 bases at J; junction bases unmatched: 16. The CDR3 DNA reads TGTGCCAGCAGGCCCCGGGACAGGCAGTTATCCACCTCCTACAATGAGCAGTTCTTC. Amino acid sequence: CASRPRDRQLSTSYNEQFF.

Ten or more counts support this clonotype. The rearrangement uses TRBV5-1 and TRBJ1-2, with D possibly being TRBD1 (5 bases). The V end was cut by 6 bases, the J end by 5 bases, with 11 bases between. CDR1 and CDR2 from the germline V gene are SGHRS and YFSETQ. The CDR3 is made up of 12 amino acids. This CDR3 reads CASKNGGYGYTF. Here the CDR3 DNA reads TGCGCCAGCAAAAACGGGGGGTATGGCTACACCTTC.

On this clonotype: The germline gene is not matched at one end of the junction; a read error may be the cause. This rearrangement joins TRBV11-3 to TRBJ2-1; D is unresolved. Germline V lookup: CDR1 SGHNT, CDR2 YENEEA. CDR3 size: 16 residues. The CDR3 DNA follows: TGTCCCAGCAGCTTAAGGGCGGATCTCCTCTACAATGAGCAGTCCTTC. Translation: CPSSLRADLLYNEQSF. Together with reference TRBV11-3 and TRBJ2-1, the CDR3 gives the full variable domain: EAGVVQSPRYKIIEKKQPVAFWCNPISGHNTLYWYLQNLGQGPELLIRYENEEAVDDSQLPKDRFSAERLKGVDSTLKIQPAELGDSAVYLCPSSLRADLLYNEQSFGPGTRLTVL.

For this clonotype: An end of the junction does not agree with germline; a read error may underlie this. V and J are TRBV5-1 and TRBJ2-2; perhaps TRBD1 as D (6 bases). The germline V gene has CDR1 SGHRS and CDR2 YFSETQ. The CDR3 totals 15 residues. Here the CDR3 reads CASSRDTGDTGELFF. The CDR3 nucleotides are TGCGCTAGCAGCCGGGACACCGGAGACACCGGGGAGCTGTTTTTT.

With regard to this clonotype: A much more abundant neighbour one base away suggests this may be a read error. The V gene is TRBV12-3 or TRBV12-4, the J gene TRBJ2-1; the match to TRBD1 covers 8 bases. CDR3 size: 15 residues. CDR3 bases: TGTGCCGGCAGTTTAGGACAGGGAATAGACAATGAGCAGTTCTTC. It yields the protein CAGSLGQGIDNEQFF.

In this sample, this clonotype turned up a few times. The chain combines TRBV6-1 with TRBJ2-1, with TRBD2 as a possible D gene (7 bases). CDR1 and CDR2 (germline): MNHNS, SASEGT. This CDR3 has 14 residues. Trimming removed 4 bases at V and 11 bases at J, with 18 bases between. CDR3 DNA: TGTGCCAGCAGTGTTAAGTGGGAGGGGGGTAAGCAGTTCTTC. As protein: CASSVKWEGGKQFF.

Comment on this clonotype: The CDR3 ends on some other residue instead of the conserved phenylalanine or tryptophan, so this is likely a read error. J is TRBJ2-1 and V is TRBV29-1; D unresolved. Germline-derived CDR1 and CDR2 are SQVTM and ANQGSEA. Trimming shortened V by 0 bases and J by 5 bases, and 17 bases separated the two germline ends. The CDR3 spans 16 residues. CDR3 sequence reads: CSVEDRVRGQNNEQFL. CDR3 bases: TGCAGCGTTGAAGATAGGGTCAGAGGCCAGAACAATGAGCAGTTCTTA.

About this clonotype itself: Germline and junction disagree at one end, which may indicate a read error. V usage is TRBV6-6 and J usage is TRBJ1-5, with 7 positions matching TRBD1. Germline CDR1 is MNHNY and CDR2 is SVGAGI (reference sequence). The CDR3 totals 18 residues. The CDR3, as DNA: TGTGCCGGCAGTTTCTCTACCGGGACAGATTATAGCAATCAGCCCCAGCGTTTT. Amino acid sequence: CAGSFSTGTDYSNQPQRF.

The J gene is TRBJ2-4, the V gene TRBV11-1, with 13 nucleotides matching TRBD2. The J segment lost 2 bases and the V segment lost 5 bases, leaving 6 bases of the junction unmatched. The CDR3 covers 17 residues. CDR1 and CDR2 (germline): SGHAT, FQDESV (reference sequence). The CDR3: CASSITGTSGTKNIQYF. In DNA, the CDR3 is TGTGCCAGCAGCATAACCGGGACTAGCGGGACCAAAAACATTCAGTACTTC.

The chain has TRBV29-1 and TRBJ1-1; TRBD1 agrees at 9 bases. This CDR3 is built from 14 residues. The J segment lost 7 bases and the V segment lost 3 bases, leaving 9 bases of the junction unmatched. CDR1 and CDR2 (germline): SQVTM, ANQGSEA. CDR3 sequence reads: CSVEETGGSNEAFF. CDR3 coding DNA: TGCAGCGTTGAGGAGACAGGGGGATCCAATGAAGCTTTCTTT.

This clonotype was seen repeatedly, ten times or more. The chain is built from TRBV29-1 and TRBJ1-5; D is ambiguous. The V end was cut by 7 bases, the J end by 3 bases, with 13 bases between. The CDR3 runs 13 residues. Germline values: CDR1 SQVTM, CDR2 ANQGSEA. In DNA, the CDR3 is TGCAGCGGCGGGGAAGGGAACAATCAGCCCCAGCATTTT. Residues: CSGGEGNNQPQHF.

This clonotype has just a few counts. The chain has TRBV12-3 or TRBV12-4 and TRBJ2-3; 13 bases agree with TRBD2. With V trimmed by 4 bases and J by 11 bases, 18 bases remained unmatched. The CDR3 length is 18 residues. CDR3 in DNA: TGTGCCAGCAGTTCCAGGGGGAAAGGGACTAGCGGGACGTTTCAGCAGTATTTT. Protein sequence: CASSSRGKGTSGTFQQYF.

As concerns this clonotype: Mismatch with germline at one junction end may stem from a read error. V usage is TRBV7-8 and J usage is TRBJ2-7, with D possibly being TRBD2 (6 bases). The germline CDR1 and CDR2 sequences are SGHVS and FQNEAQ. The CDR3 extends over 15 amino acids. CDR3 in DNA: TGTGCCAACAGCCCCGGGCCCCAAGGCGGGGACGAGCAGTACTTC. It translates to CANSPGPQGGDEQYF.

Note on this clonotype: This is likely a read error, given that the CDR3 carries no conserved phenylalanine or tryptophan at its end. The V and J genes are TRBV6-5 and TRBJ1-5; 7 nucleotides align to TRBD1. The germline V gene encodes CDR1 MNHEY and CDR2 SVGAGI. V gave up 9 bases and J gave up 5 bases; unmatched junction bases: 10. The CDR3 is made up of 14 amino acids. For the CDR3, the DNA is TGTGCCAGTGGGGAAAGGGGGCTGTATCAGCCCCAGCATCTT. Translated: CASGERGLYQPQHL.

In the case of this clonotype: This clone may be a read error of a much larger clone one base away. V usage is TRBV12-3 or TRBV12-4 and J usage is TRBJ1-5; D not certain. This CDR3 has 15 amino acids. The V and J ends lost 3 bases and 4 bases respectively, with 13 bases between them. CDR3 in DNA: TGTGCCAGCAGTTTCATATCAGGTGATAATCAGCCCCAGCATTTT. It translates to CASSFISGDNQPQHF.

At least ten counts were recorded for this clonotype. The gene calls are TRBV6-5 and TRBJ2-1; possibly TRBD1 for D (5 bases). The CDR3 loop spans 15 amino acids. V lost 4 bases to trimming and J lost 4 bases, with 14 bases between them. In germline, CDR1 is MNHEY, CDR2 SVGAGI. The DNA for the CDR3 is TGTGCCAGCAGTTCGAAGGGGCTACTTTACAATGAGCAGTTCTTC. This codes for CASSSKGLLYNEQFF.

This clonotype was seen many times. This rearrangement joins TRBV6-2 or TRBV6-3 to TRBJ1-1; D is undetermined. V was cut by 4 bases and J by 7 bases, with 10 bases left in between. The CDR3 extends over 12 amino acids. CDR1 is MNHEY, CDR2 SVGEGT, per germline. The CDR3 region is CASSSLTVEAFF. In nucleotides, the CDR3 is TGTGCCAGCAGTTCCCTAACGGTTGAAGCTTTCTTT.

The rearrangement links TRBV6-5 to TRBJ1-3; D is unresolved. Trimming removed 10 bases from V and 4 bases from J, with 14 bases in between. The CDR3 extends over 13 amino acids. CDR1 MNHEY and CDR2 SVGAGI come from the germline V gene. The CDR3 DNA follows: TGTGCCAATTGGTCGGACCTAGGAAACACCATATATTTT. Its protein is CANWSDLGNTIYF.

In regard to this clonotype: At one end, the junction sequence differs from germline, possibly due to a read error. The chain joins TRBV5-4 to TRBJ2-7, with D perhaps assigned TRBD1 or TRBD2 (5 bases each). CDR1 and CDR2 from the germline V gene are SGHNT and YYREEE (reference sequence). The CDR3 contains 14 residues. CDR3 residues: CASSFEGSVRERYF. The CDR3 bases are TGTGCCAGCAGCTTCGAGGGGTCGGTACGCGAGCGGTACTTC.

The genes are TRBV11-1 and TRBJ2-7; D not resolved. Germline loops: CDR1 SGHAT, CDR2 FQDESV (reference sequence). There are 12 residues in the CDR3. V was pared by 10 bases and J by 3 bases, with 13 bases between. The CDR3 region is CAIGTLSYEQYF. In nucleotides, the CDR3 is TGTGCCATCGGAACACTTAGCTACGAGCAGTACTTC.

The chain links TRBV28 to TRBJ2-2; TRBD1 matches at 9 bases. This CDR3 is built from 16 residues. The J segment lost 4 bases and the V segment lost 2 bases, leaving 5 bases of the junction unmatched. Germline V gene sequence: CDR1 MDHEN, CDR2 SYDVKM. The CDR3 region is CASSLPGQGLTGELFF. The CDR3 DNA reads TGTGCCAGCAGTTTACCGGGACAGGGACTCACCGGGGAGCTGTTTTTT.

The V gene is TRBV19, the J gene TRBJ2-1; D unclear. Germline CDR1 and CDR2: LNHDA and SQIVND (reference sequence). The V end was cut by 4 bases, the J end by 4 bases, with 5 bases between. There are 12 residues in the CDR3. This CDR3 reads CASSNGYNEQFF. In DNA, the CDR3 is TGTGCCAGTAGTAATGGGTACAATGAGCAGTTCTTC.

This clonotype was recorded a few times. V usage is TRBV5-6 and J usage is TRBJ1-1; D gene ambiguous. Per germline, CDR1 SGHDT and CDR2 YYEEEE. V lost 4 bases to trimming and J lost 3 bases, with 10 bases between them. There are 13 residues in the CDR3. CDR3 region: CASSLQEYTEAFF. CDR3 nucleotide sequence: TGTGCCAGCAGCCTCCAGGAGTACACTGAAGCTTTCTTT.